The T cell receptor (beta chain) described here comes from a study of T cells in Graves' hyperthyroidism and ophthalmopathy. TCR beta CDR3 regions were amplified from RNA. HTBI primers drove first-round RT-PCR of the TCR CDR3. One entry per CDR3 protein results from TCRdb running MiXCR on the multiplex PCR reads. The sample has more than 450,000 distinct CDR3 sequences; roughly 21% are singletons. Study outcomes and limitations: Progression to ophthalmopathy was predicted a median of 6.5 months early.

Patients affected by ophthalmopathy presented a Clinical Activity Score of at least 3, a NOSPECS grade of at least 4, and disease duration below 3 months. Exclusion of patients followed from uncontrolled infection, other autoimmune disease, pregnancy or lactation. Orbital computed tomography, thyroid ultrasound, serum thyroxine and TRAb, and clinical symptoms together informed the diagnoses. This clonotype was detected ten times or more. Its antigen is as yet unknown. The length of the CDR3 is 12 residues. V was clipped by 5 bases and J by 0 bases, with 7 bases between them. The V gene's germline CDR1 is GTSNPN and CDR2 SVGIG (reference sequence).

Input material: blood. The TCR sequence derives from a man in his forties with Graves' ophthalmopathy. This sequence joins TRBV30 and TRBJ1-1; D ambiguous. The DNA for the CDR3 is TGTGCCTGGGACACCTTGAACACTGAAGCTTTCTTT. The encoded protein is CAWDTLNTEAFF.